This is a list of T cell receptor beta chains from one sample in a study of cytomegalovirus exposure and HLA in healthy donors. Profiling relied on immunoSEQ multiplex PCR, and the TCRdb table lists in-frame clones only, not all of them. The table has about 190,000 clones, around 90% seen once. The sequencing input was PBMCs. These receptor sequences come from a woman aged 18-29 years in good health and CMV-seronegative. The CDR3 runs from the conserved cysteine through the conserved F or W. Each record gives: clone size, V gene, D gene, J gene, CDR3 protein, CDR3 DNA. The D gene is left open where the match is weak. The size field is filled for only some rows; it gives once, few, many or a size class.

>once|TRBV20-1|NA|TRBJ2-3
CSARLRDTQYF
TGCAGTGCCCGTCTTCGAGATACGCAGTATTTT
>NA|TRBV18|TRBD1|TRBJ1-2
CASSPTGGTLDGYTF
TGTGCCAGCTCACCAACAGGGGGAACATTAGATGGCTACACCTTC
>NA|TRBV7-9|TRBD1|TRBJ2-7
CASREDRDSYEQYF
TGTGCCAGCAGGGAGGACAGGGACTCCTACGAGCAGTACTTC
>NA|TRBV19|NA|TRBJ2-2
CASSIDDSNTGELFF
TGTGCCAGTAGTATAGACGACTCGAACACCGGGGAGCTGTTTTTT
>NA|TRBV18|NA|TRBJ2-7
CASSKPDFYSYEQYF
TGTGCCAGCTCAAAACCGGACTTTTATTCCTACGAGCAGTACTTC
>NA|TRBV18|TRBD2|TRBJ2-7
CASSRAGVWEQYF
TGTGCCAGCTCACGGGCGGGAGTCTGGGAGCAGTACTTC
>NA|TRBV6-4|TRBD2|TRBJ2-1
CASMPGLAASYNEQFF
TGTGCCAGCATGCCGGGACTAGCGGCATCCTACAATGAGCAGTTCTTC
>NA|TRBV11-1|NA|TRBJ1-5
CASSTSGVGQPQHF
TGTGCCAGCAGCACTTCGGGGGTGGGCCAGCCCCAGCATTTT
>NA|TRBV11-1|TRBD2|TRBJ2-5
CASSPPTSLETQYF
TGTGCCAGCAGCCCTCCGACTAGCCTAGAGACCCAGTACTTC
>NA|TRBV27|TRBD1|TRBJ2-5
CASSPLRPQGDQETQYF
TGTGCCAGCAGCCCTTTACGGCCCCAGGGGGACCAAGAGACCCAGTACTTC
>NA|TRBV7-6|NA|TRBJ2-3
CASSRFPGLISSTDTQYF
TGTGCCAGCAGCCGCTTTCCGGGACTTATCTCTAGCACAGATACGCAGTATTTT
>NA|TRBV19|NA|TRBJ1-1
CASSIQGMHPNTEAFF
TGTGCCAGTAGTATACAGGGGATGCATCCGAACACTGAAGCTTTCTTT
>NA|TRBV27|TRBD1|TRBJ2-7
CASSPGTGTSYEQYF
TGTGCCAGCAGCCCTGGGACAGGGACGTCGTACGAGCAGTACTTC
>NA|TRBV19|NA|TRBJ1-5
CASRMRGGSNQPQHF
TGTGCCAGTCGTATGCGGGGGGGTAGCAATCAGCCCCAGCATTTT
>NA|TRBV7-6|TRBD1|TRBJ2-7
CASSLDSGQGREQYF
TGTGCCAGCAGCTTAGATTCCGGACAGGGCCGCGAGCAGTACTTC
>NA|TRBV14|NA|TRBJ1-1
CASSQDRFEAFF
TGTGCCAGCAGCCAAGACAGGTTTGAAGCTTTCTTT
>NA|TRBV4-1|NA|TRBJ1-2
CASSQDQTPNYGYTF
TGCGCCAGCAGCCAAGATCAGACACCCAACTATGGCTACACCTTC
>once|TRBV9|TRBD2|TRBJ2-3
CASKSGGASTDTQYF
TGTGCCAGCAAGAGCGGGGGAGCTAGCACAGATACGCAGTATTTT
>NA|TRBV9|TRBD2|TRBJ2-3
CASSVASGSTDTQYF
TGTGCCAGCAGCGTAGCTAGCGGGTCCACAGATACGCAGTATTTT
>NA|TRBV30|NA|TRBJ2-7
CAWMRGREQYF
TGTGCCTGGATGAGAGGTCGCGAGCAGTACTTC
>NA|TRBV5-4|NA|TRBJ1-1
CASAPGGGVFTEAFF
TGTGCCAGCGCCCCCGGGGGAGGGGTGTTTACTGAAGCTTTCTTT
>NA|TRBV6-5|TRBD2|TRBJ2-7
CASSRTSTSYEQYF
TGTGCCAGCAGTAGGACTAGCACTTCCTACGAGCAGTACTTC
>NA|TRBV6-1|TRBD2|TRBJ2-1
CASSESPSGPPYNEQFF
TGTGCCAGCAGTGAGAGCCCTAGCGGGCCTCCCTACAATGAGCAGTTCTTC
>NA|TRBV5-6|NA|TRBJ2-7
CASSFQDYEQYF
TGTGCCAGCAGCTTCCAGGACTACGAGCAGTACTTC
>NA|TRBV7-3|TRBD1|TRBJ2-6
CASSTTGGDGANVLTF
TGTGCCAGCAGCACAACAGGGGGCGACGGGGCCAACGTCCTGACTTTC
>NA|TRBV12-5|TRBD2|TRBJ2-7
CASGRGPGGEQYF
TGTGCTAGTGGTCGAGGGCCGGGGGGGGAGCAGTACTTC
>NA|TRBV27|NA|TRBJ2-7
CASSPRNTPSVQYF
TGTGCCAGCAGTCCACGAAATACCCCCTCAGTGCAGTACTTC
>NA|TRBV4-1|NA|TRBJ2-5
CASSRTTVMETQYF
TGCGCCAGCAGCCGCACGACAGTCATGGAGACCCAGTACTTC
>NA|TRBV5-4|NA|TRBJ1-2
CASSLKGRTYGYTF
TGTGCCAGCAGCTTGAAGGGGCGGACGTATGGCTACACCTTC
>once|TRBV18|NA|TRBJ2-2
CASSQGRLNTGELFF
TGTGCCAGCTCACAAGGTAGACTTAACACCGGGGAGCTGTTTTTT
>NA|TRBV5-1|TRBD1|TRBJ1-2
CASSSGGTDLYGYTF
TGCGCCAGCAGCTCAGGCGGGACAGATCTCTATGGCTACACCTTC
>NA|TRBV23-1|TRBD1|TRBJ1-3
CASLQSDRGHGNTIYF
TGCGCCAGCCTCCAATCAGATAGGGGGCATGGAAACACCATATATTTT
>NA|TRBV28|NA|TRBJ1-5
CASSIMGLGMHF
TGTGCCAGCAGTATTATGGGACTCGGGATGCATTTT
>NA|TRBV5-4|TRBD1|TRBJ1-2
CASSTGTGVGGYTF
TGTGCCAGCAGCACAGGGACAGGGGTCGGCGGCTACACCTTC
>NA|TRBV4-1|TRBD1|TRBJ2-5
CASSPRTGGGLAQETQYF
TGCGCCAGCAGCCCCCGGACAGGGGGCGGTTTAGCCCAAGAGACCCAGTACTTC
>NA|TRBV6-4|TRBD2|TRBJ2-7
CASITGLEIYEQYF
TGTGCCAGCATCACGGGACTAGAAATTTACGAGCAGTACTTC
>NA|TRBV2|TRBD1|TRBJ1-1
CASVRGPNTEAFF
TGTGCCAGCGTCAGGGGGCCGAACACTGAAGCTTTCTTT
>NA|TRBV7-7|NA|TRBJ1-1
CASSLASGSEAFF
TGTGCTAGCAGCTTAGCTTCCGGGTCTGAAGCTTTCTTT
>NA|TRBV7-2|TRBD1|TRBJ2-5
CASSFTRQGPWETQYF
TGTGCCAGCAGCTTTACGAGACAGGGGCCTTGGGAGACCCAGTACTTC
>NA|TRBV6-5|NA|TRBJ1-1
CASRPWGLNTEAFF
TGTGCCAGCAGGCCCTGGGGGCTGAACACTGAAGCTTTCTTT
>once|TRBV11-3|TRBD1|TRBJ1-1
CASSLIPGQGTEAFF
TGTGCCAGCAGCTTAATTCCGGGACAGGGGACTGAAGCTTTCTTT